The clone carrying this T cell receptor beta chain has a handful of counts. CDR1 and CDR2 (germline): SGHDN, FVKESK. This CDR3 contains 15 residues. V shed 0 bases and J shed 4 bases, with 12 bases lying between them. The sample comes from a study of cytomegalovirus exposure and HLA in healthy donors. With 60 Vbeta and 13 Jbeta primers, the PCR was carried out. Here immunoSEQ multiplex PCR was the method, and the copy in TCRdb shows in-frame clones only, minus some. The sample shows 75,000 to 95,000 clones, 65% to 80% of them seen only once. The material sequenced was PBMCs. This TCR came from a human donor in good health. The V gene is TRBV14, the J gene TRBJ1-2, with D perhaps TRBD1 (5 bases). The CDR3 DNA reads as TGTGCCAGCAGCCAAGATCTCCAGGGTTTCTATGGCTACACCTTC. It codes for CASSQDLQGFYGYTF.